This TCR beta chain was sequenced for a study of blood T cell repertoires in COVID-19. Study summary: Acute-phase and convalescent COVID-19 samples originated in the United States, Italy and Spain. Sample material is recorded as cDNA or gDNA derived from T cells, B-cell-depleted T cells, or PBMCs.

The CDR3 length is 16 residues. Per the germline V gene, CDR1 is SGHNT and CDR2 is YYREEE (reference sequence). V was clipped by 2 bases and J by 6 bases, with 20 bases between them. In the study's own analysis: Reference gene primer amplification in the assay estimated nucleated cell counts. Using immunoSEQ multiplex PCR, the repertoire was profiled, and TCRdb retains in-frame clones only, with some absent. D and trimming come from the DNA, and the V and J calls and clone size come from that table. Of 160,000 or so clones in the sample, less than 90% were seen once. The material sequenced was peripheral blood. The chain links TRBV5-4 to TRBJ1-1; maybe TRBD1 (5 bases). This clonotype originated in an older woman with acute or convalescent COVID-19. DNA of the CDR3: TGTGCCAGCAGCTTTCTAGGAAACAGGAGAGGCCCTGAAGCTTTCTTT. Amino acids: CASSFLGNRRGPEAFF.